This T cell receptor beta chain stems from a study of blood T cells in healthy people across ages. Study results and limitations: Researchers report that TCR beta diversity correlated strongly with naive T cell percentage. The study lacked donor CMV status, which possibly confounded expanded clonotype changes. No conclusive comparison of naive versus antigen-experienced cells was possible with unsorted PBMCs.

A second PCR, run for roughly 6 to 11 cycles, used a sample-barcoded 5' primer plus a J-beta primer mix. TCRdb re-called the 5' RACE reads with MiXCR, one entry per CDR3 protein. The sample lists about 1,500,000 distinct CDR3 sequences, roughly 45% seen once, with 7% to 9.5% in the top ten. This clonotype was observed a few times. What it binds is not known. Germline CDR1 and CDR2: SGDLS and YYNGEE. CDR3 length equals 14 residues. V dropped 0 bases and J dropped 5; count of bases not matched to a gene: 0. The chain recombines TRBV9 with TRBJ2-4; 9 positions match TRBD2. The receptor comes from a woman in her late teens or twenties in good health. Sequenced: blood. This CDR3 reads CASSVGLAENIQYF. The CDR3 DNA sequence: TGTGCCAGCAGCGTAGGACTAGCGGAAAACATTCAGTACTTC.